The 32 T cell receptor beta chains given below trace back to one sample, sequenced in a study of T cell responses to AZD1222 COVID-19 vaccine. The method was immunoSEQ multiplex PCR; TCRdb's version includes in-frame clones alone and lacks a portion of them. The table lists 140,000 to 150,000 clones, nearly 90% of them singletons. The material sequenced was peripheral blood, taken 28 days after the second dose of the MenACWY control vaccine. These receptor sequences come from an adult who received the MenACWY meningococcal vaccine as a control.

The CDR3 protein is CASSISRLTREKLFF. The CDR3 DNA sequence: TGTGCCAGTAGTATTTCTAGACTGACGAGAGAAAAACTGTTTTTT. The chain joins TRBV19 to TRBJ1-4; D unclear. This CDR3 has 15 amino acids. Trimming removed 3 bases at V and 8 bases at J, with 16 bases between. Looked up from germline, CDR1 is LNHDA and CDR2 is SQIVND (reference sequence).

Only a few counts were recorded for this clone. The V call is TRBV9, the J call TRBJ1-2; D possibly corresponds to TRBD1 (5 bases). The CDR3 is 14 residues long. Germline V gives CDR1 SGDLS, CDR2 YYNGEE. V was cut by 4 bases and J by 1 base, with 11 bases left in between. The CDR3 nucleotides read TGTGCCAGCAGCCCAGGGACCTATAACTATGGCTACACCTTC. Residues: CASSPGTYNYGYTF.

This chain joins TRBV12-3 or TRBV12-4 and TRBJ1-2; D not resolved. The CDR3 has 12 amino acids. The ends were cut back, 6 bases at V and 2 bases at J, with 7 bases in the middle. The CDR3 coding sequence is TGTGCCAGCAGACGACGGAACTATGGCTACACCTTC. It yields the protein CASRRRNYGYTF.

The chain is built from TRBV11-2 and TRBJ1-1, with a possible D match to TRBD1 (6 bases). The CDR3 loop spans 13 amino acids. V was clipped by 5 bases and J by 6 bases, with 13 bases between them. Germline lookup yields CDR1 SGHAT and CDR2 FQNNGV. The CDR3 is CASSLSGTPEAFF. The DNA for the CDR3 is TGTGCCAGCAGCCTTTCCGGGACACCTGAAGCTTTCTTT.

The chain carries TRBV3-1 (or the pseudogene TRBV3-2) and TRBJ1-2; weak D call: TRBD1 (5 bases). Trimming pared 2 bases from V and 4 bases from J, leaving 8 bases between. Looked up from germline, CDR1 is LGHDT and CDR2 is YNNKEL (reference sequence). The length of the CDR3 is 13 residues. CDR3 protein: CASSQRGSYGYTF. The CDR3 DNA sequence: TGTGCCAGCAGCCAAAGGGGTTCCTATGGCTACACCTTC.

A single count supports this clone. The chain joins TRBV3-1 (or the pseudogene TRBV3-2) to TRBJ2-1, with 12 nucleotides matching TRBD2. CDR3 length: 17 residues. The J segment lost 8 bases and the V segment lost 4 bases, leaving 12 bases of the junction unmatched. The germline V gene encodes CDR1 LGHDT and CDR2 YNNKEL (reference sequence). In DNA, the CDR3 is TGTGCCAGCAGCCTAAGAGTGGGACTAGCGGGTGGGGATGAGCAGTTCTTC. It is translated as CASSLRVGLAGGDEQFF.

The chain uses TRBV30 and TRBJ1-1; D is possibly TRBD1 (5 bases). The germline gives CDR1 GTSNPN, CDR2 SVGIG (reference sequence). The CDR3 has 13 residues. Trimming removed 1 base at V and 3 bases at J, with 9 bases between. The CDR3 here is CAWSGGKDTEAFF. DNA for the CDR3: TGTGCCTGGAGTGGGGGGAAGGACACTGAAGCTTTCTTT.

The chain has TRBV7-9 and TRBJ1-2, with D possibly matching TRBD1 (5 bases). V gave up 4 bases and J gave up 10 bases, with 13 bases separating them. The germline gives CDR1 SEHNR, CDR2 FQNEAQ (reference sequence). The CDR3 sequence is 12 residues long. CDR3 amino acids: CASSSATANYTF. In nucleotides, the CDR3 is TGTGCCAGCAGCTCCGCGACAGCCAACTACACCTTC.

The chain carries TRBV9 and TRBJ1-6; the D gene is possibly TRBD1 (5 bases). CDR3 length: 16 amino acids. With 0 bases removed from V and 5 bases from J, the gap between germline ends came to 12 bases. Germline V lookup: CDR1 SGDLS, CDR2 YYNGEE. The CDR3 bases are TGTGCCAGCAGCGTAGGGGTTGCGGGGGATAATTCACCCCTCCACTTT. This sequence encodes CASSVGVAGDNSPLHF.

V usage is TRBV19 and J usage is TRBJ2-7; weak D call: TRBD2 (6 bases). The CDR3 is 14 amino acids. V lost 5 bases and J lost 3, with 14 bases in between. Germline CDR1 reads LNHDA; CDR2 reads SQIVND (reference sequence). The CDR3: CASSLSPGGYEQYF. For the CDR3, the DNA is TGTGCCAGTAGTCTCTCTCCCGGGGGCTACGAGCAGTACTTC.

The V gene is TRBV6-1, the J gene TRBJ2-3; the D is unclear. CDR3 length: 15 residues. V was cut by 0 bases and J by 1 base, with 8 bases left in between. CDR1 and CDR2 (germline): MNHNS, SASEGT. The CDR3 loop is CASSEALLRTDTQYF. The DNA for the CDR3 is TGTGCCAGCAGTGAAGCGCTTTTACGCACAGATACGCAGTATTTT.

This clone turned up a few times. The V and J genes are TRBV7-8 and TRBJ1-6, with D maybe TRBD1 (6 bases). The CDR3 has 17 residues. V was clipped by 4 bases and J by 0 bases, with 13 bases between them. CDR1 and CDR2 (germline): SGHVS, FQNEAQ. For the CDR3, the DNA is TGTGCCAGCAGCTGGCAGGGGACTAGCTCCTATAATTCACCCCTCCACTTT. This sequence encodes CASSWQGTSSYNSPLHF.

The chain is built from TRBV7-2 and TRBJ1-2, with 9 bases matching TRBD1. This CDR3 has 15 residues. The germline CDR1 and CDR2 sequences are SGHTA and FQGNSA. Losses at the gene ends were 2 bases for V and 8 bases for J; bases not matched to a gene: 9. CDR3: CASSLRTGGEAGYTF. The DNA for the CDR3 is TGTGCCAGCAGCTTAAGAACAGGGGGCGAGGCGGGCTACACCTTC.

The rearrangement uses TRBV9 and TRBJ1-3; D ambiguous. Germline CDR1 is SGDLS and CDR2 is YYNGEE. The CDR3 sequence is 18 residues long. The germline V and J ends were trimmed by 0 bases and 0 bases, with 16 bases remaining between them. CDR3 amino acids: CASSVDGMAANSGNTIYF. As DNA, the CDR3 is TGTGCCAGCAGCGTAGACGGGATGGCGGCCAACTCTGGAAACACCATATATTTT.

A few counts support this clone. The J gene is TRBJ2-1, the V gene TRBV5-1; 11 nucleotides agree with TRBD2. After removal of 0 bases from V and 7 bases from J, the junction contained 9 bases not matched to a gene. CDR3 length: 17 amino acids. Germline V gene sequence: CDR1 SGHRS, CDR2 YFSETQ. The CDR3 DNA reads as TGCGCCAGCAGCTTGGAGCAGCGGCCTAGCGGGGGGAATGAGCAGTTCTTC. This translates into CASSLEQRPSGGNEQFF.

The chain joins TRBV4-3 to TRBJ2-3; TRBD2 aligns across 10 bases. Germline V gene sequence: CDR1 LGHNA, CDR2 YSLEER. V lost 0 bases and J lost 6; bases outside the gene matches: 6. This CDR3 contains 16 residues. This chain's CDR3 is CASSQDKAGGMDTQYF. In DNA, the CDR3 is TGCGCCAGCAGCCAAGATAAAGCGGGAGGGATGGATACGCAGTATTTT.

This rearrangement joins TRBV3-1 (or the pseudogene TRBV3-2) to TRBJ1-5; D remains ambiguous. Germline values: CDR1 LGHDT, CDR2 YNNKEL (reference sequence). Trimming took 3 bases from V and 5 from J, leaving 5 bases between them. The CDR3 sequence is 12 residues long. CDR3 region: CASSQSYQPQHF. The CDR3 DNA reads as TGTGCCAGCAGCCAGTCTTATCAGCCCCAGCATTTT.

This chain links TRBV5-1 with TRBJ2-5; D perhaps matches TRBD2 (5 bases). V lost 4 bases and J 2 bases, leaving 18 bases between the germline ends. The CDR3 runs 16 residues. Germline CDR1 is SGHRS and CDR2 is YFSETQ. The CDR3: CASSAGTQALQETQYF. The CDR3 DNA follows: TGCGCCAGCAGCGCGGGCACTCAAGCGCTTCAAGAGACCCAGTACTTC.

The chain joins TRBV9 to TRBJ1-3; D not certain. The CDR3 length is 14 residues. Trimming cost V 0 bases and J 4 bases, with 8 bases left between them. In germline, CDR1 is SGDLS, CDR2 YYNGEE. DNA for the CDR3: TGTGCCAGCAGCGTAGGTCTGAGCGGAAACACCATATATTTT. Translation: CASSVGLSGNTIYF.

The chain is built from TRBV30 and TRBJ2-4; the match to TRBD1 covers 8 bases. Trimming at V came to 2 bases and at J to 3 bases, leaving 9 bases not matched to a gene. Germline CDR1 reads GTSNPN; CDR2 reads SVGIG (reference sequence). The CDR3 covers 16 residues. The CDR3 loop reads CAWSQGQGMGKNIQYF. CDR3 DNA: TGTGCCTGGAGTCAAGGACAGGGTATGGGCAAAAACATTCAGTACTTC.

The CDR3 DNA reads TGTGCCAGCAGTGAGCGGGACCCTGCCTACGAGCAGTACTTC. Residues: CASSERDPAYEQYF. The rearrangement uses TRBV6-1 and TRBJ2-7; TRBD2 might be the D (6 bases). CDR1 is MNHNS and CDR2 is SASEGT in the germline V gene. Trimming took off 3 bases at V and 2 bases at J, with 11 bases between the two ends. The CDR3 loop spans 14 amino acids.

This chain connects TRBV6-5 to TRBJ1-4; 8 bases line up with TRBD1. CDR1 and CDR2 from the germline V gene are MNHEY and SVGAGI. This CDR3 region has 15 residues. The trim removed 6 bases at V and 2 bases at J, leaving 5 bases unmatched. CDR3 amino acids: CASRPDRGTNEKLFF. The CDR3 nucleotides read TGTGCCAGCAGGCCCGACAGGGGCACTAATGAAAAACTGTTTTTT.

The chain links TRBV27 to TRBJ1-3; no firm D call. This CDR3 contains 13 residues. V lost 7 bases to trimming and J lost 4 bases, with 11 bases between them. Per the germline V gene, CDR1 is MNHEY and CDR2 is SMNVEV (reference sequence). The CDR3 DNA reads as TGTGCCAGCAAAAAGGCCGGAGGAAACACCATATATTTT. As protein: CASKKAGGNTIYF.

V gene TRBV19 combines with J gene TRBJ2-4; D might be TRBD2 (6 bases). V was clipped by 7 bases and J by 9 bases, with 16 bases between them. The CDR3 covers 13 residues. Per germline, CDR1 LNHDA and CDR2 SQIVND (reference sequence). The CDR3 sequence is CASNLAGRGIQYF. CDR3 DNA: TGTGCCAGTAATCTCGCGGGGAGAGGCATTCAGTACTTC.

The J gene is TRBJ2-5, the V gene TRBV28; no reliable D call. The CDR3 loop spans 11 amino acids. Deletions cut 5 bases from V and 5 bases from J, with 6 bases between. From germline, CDR1 is MDHEN and CDR2 SYDVKM. DNA for the CDR3: TGTGCCAGCAGTCGAAGGGAGACCCAGTACTTC. Its protein is CASSRRETQYF.

As DNA, the CDR3 is TGTGCCAGCAGCTTGGAGGGGACAGGGACGGCCACCGGGGAGCTGTTTTTT. It is translated as CASSLEGTGTATGELFF. The chain employs TRBV5-4 and TRBJ2-2; 9 positions agree with TRBD1. From germline, CDR1 is SGHNT and CDR2 YYREEE (reference sequence). Trimming took 0 bases from V and 4 from J; bases not matched to a gene: 7. The CDR3 length is 17 residues.

V usage is TRBV2 and J usage is TRBJ2-6, with 8 bases matching TRBD2. This CDR3 is 18 amino acids long. The germline V gene encodes CDR1 SNHLY and CDR2 FYNNEI. The V segment lost 4 bases and the J segment 2 bases; nucleotides outside the gene matches: 10. In nucleotides, the CDR3 is TGTGCCAGCAGTGCGGGGGGGATTGGCATTGCTGGGGCCAACGTCCTGACTTTC. This encodes CASSAGGIGIAGANVLTF.

The chain is built from TRBV5-1 and TRBJ2-2, with TRBD1 matching 7 bases. Germline V gene data show CDR1 as SGHRS and CDR2 as YFSETQ. The CDR3 extends over 17 amino acids. J gave up 1 base and V 4 bases, and 10 bases lay outside the gene matches. The CDR3 here is CASSAPSGTENTGELFF. The CDR3 DNA reads TGCGCCAGCAGCGCCCCGTCTGGGACAGAGAACACCGGGGAGCTGTTTTTT.

The rearrangement joins TRBV4-3 to TRBJ1-3; no firm D call. This CDR3 spans 16 amino acids. Germline lookup yields CDR1 LGHNA and CDR2 YSLEER. Trimming removed 2 bases from V and 2 bases from J, with 13 bases in between. The chain's CDR3 is CASSQIGVLAGNTIYF. For the CDR3, the DNA is TGCGCCAGCAGCCAAATCGGGGTATTGGCTGGAAACACCATATATTTT.

This chain connects TRBV4-3 to TRBJ2-7; D unresolved. V lost 1 base to trimming and J lost 6 bases, with 19 bases between them. The CDR3 has 16 amino acids. Germline CDR1 reads LGHNA; CDR2 reads YSLEER. The CDR3 sequence: CASSQGVLEVSAEQYF. In DNA form, the CDR3 reads TGCGCCAGCAGCCAAGGCGTCCTAGAAGTGTCCGCCGAGCAGTACTTC.

This clone has just a few counts. CDR3 in amino acids: CASSRQFGTGGRNTEAFF. The DNA of the CDR3 is TGCGCCAGCAGCCGACAGTTCGGGACAGGCGGACGGAACACTGAAGCTTTCTTT. The chain joins TRBV4-1 to TRBJ1-1; TRBD1 matches 8 bases. Germline-derived CDR1 and CDR2 are MGHRA and YSYEKL. V was clipped by 4 bases and J by 1 base; unmatched bases: 14. The CDR3 is 18 amino acids.

J is TRBJ2-1 and V is TRBV12-3 or TRBV12-4; the D gene is possibly TRBD2 (5 bases). With 2 bases removed from V and 7 bases from J, the gap between germline ends came to 9 bases. This CDR3 spans 13 amino acids. CDR3: CASSLYGVNEQFF. As DNA, the CDR3 is TGTGCCAGCAGTTTATACGGGGTTAATGAGCAGTTCTTC.